This T cell receptor (beta chain) derives from a study of CD8 T cells in Susac syndrome. The sequenced target, TCR beta, came from blood CD8+ and CD4+ T cells. The RNA, roughly 0.5 to 1 ug, was put through reverse transcription using random hexamers. TCRdb re-analysed the immunoSEQ multiplex PCR reads in MiXCR, keeping a single row per CDR3 protein. This table holds 180,000 or so distinct CDR3 sequences, around 94% found once. The CDR3 runs 14 residues. J was trimmed by 3 bases and V by 4 bases; bases with no gene match: 6. CDR1 is SGHDT, CDR2 YYEEEE, per germline. This receptor was obtained from a human donor in good health. J is TRBJ1-2 and V is TRBV5-6; 7 bases agree with TRBD1. Sequencing was carried out using CD4+ T cells from PBMCs. CDR3 in DNA: TGTGCCAGCAGCCCCGGGACAGAGGACTATGGCTACACCTTC. Translating gives CASSPGTEDYGYTF.